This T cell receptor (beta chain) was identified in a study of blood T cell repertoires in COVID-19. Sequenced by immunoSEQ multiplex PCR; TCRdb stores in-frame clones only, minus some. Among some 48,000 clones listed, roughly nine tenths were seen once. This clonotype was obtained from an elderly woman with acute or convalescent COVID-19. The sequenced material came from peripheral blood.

This CDR3 reads CSASGTGYEQYF. The CDR3, as DNA: TGCAGTGCTAGTGGGACAGGCTACGAGCAGTACTTC. This rearrangement joins TRBV20-1 to TRBJ2-7; 8 nucleotides align to TRBD1. The junction had 1 base not matched to a gene; V was cut back by 3 bases and J by 3 bases. The CDR3 loop spans 12 amino acids. CDR1 is DFQATT and CDR2 is SNEGSKA in the germline V gene (reference sequence).